The sequence of this T cell receptor beta chain was determined in a study of human T cells and chemical hapten exposure (TCRdb year 2021). Regarding the study in general: For sensitization, 2% DPC in acetone was applied to an approximately 2 cm by approximately 2 cm area of upper inner arm skin. Throughout the study period of about 25 weeks, patients also received therapeutic DPC doses to the scalp every week. Patch testing was performed on the upper back with Finn chambers containing 0.01% DPC, and the patch tests were scored after 6 days according to International Contact Dermatitis Research Group standards. The mostly female patient cohort included alopecia areata with under or over 50% scalp involvement, alopecia totalis and alopecia universalis. Libraries were pooled for sequencing, and per-sample TCR yields varied mainly because of small differences in library volumes within the pool. Peripheral blood TCR repertoire changes were tracked in vivo in alopecia patients during primary and secondary sensitization to the hapten diphenylcyclopropenone (DPC). Patient blood was sampled pre-sensitization (week 0) and at 2, 6 and about 24 weeks after DPC sensitization. Some 29 alopecia patients gave blood for TCR sequencing at one to four time points (pre-sensitization, 2, 6 and 24 weeks). Results the study describes overall, beyond this receptor: The number of TCRs above 1 in 1000 frequency did not change with DPC sensitization; there was no evidence of global repertoire structure alterations. Expanded TCRs formed significantly more large CDR3 similarity clusters than pre-sensitization or healthy control sets, consistent with antigen-driven responses. Patch test score correlated positively with the number of PT1 expanded TCRs, reaching significance at thresholds 8, 16 and 32 but not at 4. Because all patients had alopecia, a presumed autoimmune disease, the immune response of the patients might differ from that of healthy individuals. Repeated subsampling changed both the strength of the expansion versus patch-test correlation and the threshold at which that correlation became significant.

The library was produced with RACE. The reads were generated on a NextSeq 500. During library preparation, unique molecular identifiers were attached to individual cDNA molecules so that TCRs could be counted quantitatively and reproducibly. From each blood RNA sample, both TCR alpha and TCR beta chains were sequenced. From the authors' description of their analysis: Samples had a median of roughly 100,000 TCRs, with a range from 23,224 to 690,600. The Decombinator software suite was used to annotate V, J and CDR3 in the TCR reads. To make PS versus PT1 abundance plots, every sample was subsampled to the same number of TCRs (28,000). Expanded TCRs were defined as absent before sensitization and observed at least eight times at the 2-week time point. TCRdb took the public reads, trimmed them with fastp at Q25, ran MiXCR for clone calling and kept in-frame beta chains. Every distinct CDR3 protein forms one entry, paired with its most common genes and DNA. These V and J calls are TCRdb output, not the study's own analysis. The sample yields 300,000 to 400,000 distinct CDR3 sequences; approximately 6.9% were counted once. Jointly, the top ten make up more than 7% of the sample.

On this clonotype itself: Its antigen is unknown. There are no base qualities to consult, and no much larger clone falls within one base.

The germline V gene (reference sequence) sets CDR1 to MNHNY and CDR2 to SVGAGI. There are 13 amino acids in the CDR3, from cysteine to phenylalanine inclusive. The kept DNA is CDR3 alone, 39 bases in frame from the first base. Trimming removed 6 bases from V and 8 bases from J, leaving 16 bases between the germline ends. Interpreted using the paper, the time point label stands for: patch test 1, 2 weeks after DPC sensitization. The treatment or condition label on this specimen signifies: therapeutic diphenylcyclopropenone sensitization with weekly scalp DPC. Blood at each patch-test visit was drawn before the patch test was applied. Patients were eligible if aged 18 to 70, diagnosed with alopecia and judged suitable for DPC therapy, and pregnant patients were excluded. Total RNA was extracted from unfractionated whole blood collected in Tempus Blood RNA tubes.

The V and J segments used are TRBV6-6 and TRBJ1-2; TRBD1 is possibly the D segment (6 matching bases). Here the sequenced sample was whole blood, taken in connection with sensitization to the hapten diphenylcyclopropenone (DPC). The TCR sequence derives from a woman aged 18-29 years with alopecia areata. Some clones in this sample may be carry-over from other donors' samples. The nucleotide sequence is given as TGTGCCAGCAGACACACAGGGTTGTTCGGCTACACCTTC. It specifies CASRHTGLFGYTF.